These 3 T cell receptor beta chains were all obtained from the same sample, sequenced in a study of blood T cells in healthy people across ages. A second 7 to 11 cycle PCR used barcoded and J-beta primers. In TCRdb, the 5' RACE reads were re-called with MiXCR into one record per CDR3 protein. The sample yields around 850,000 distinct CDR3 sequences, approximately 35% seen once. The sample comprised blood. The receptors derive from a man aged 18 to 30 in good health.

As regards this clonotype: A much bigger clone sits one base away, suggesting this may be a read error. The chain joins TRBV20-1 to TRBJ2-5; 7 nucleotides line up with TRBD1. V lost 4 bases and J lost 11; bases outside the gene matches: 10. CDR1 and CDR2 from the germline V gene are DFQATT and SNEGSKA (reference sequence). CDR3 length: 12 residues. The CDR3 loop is CSATTGDNEQYF. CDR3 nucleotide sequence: TGCAGTGCTACCACAGGGGACAATGAGCAGTACTTC.

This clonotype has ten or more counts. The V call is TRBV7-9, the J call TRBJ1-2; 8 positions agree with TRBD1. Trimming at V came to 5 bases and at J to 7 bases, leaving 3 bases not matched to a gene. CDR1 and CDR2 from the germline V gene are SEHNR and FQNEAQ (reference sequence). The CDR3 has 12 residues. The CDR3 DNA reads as TGTGCCAGCAGCCAGGGGGCAGGTGGCTACACCTTC. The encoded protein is CASSQGAGGYTF.

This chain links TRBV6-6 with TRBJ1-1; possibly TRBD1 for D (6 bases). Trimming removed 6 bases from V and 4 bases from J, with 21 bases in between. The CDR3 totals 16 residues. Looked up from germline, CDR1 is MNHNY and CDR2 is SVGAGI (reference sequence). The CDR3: CASREGGGGAGTEAFF. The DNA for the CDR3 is TGTGCCAGCAGAGAAGGTGGGGGGGGCGCGGGCACTGAAGCTTTCTTT.